Each of the 21 T cell receptor beta chains below was sequenced from the same sample in a study of blood T cell repertoires in COVID-19 (dated by TCRdb to 2018 to 2021). The library was made by the immunoSEQ multiplex PCR assay. Held by TCRdb, this immuneACCESS table contains in-frame sequences only and omits some clones. Under half of the omission traces to an unresolved V gene where checked; the cause of the rest is unknown. Counted in this sample were about 120,000 clones; 85% to 90% of them appeared once. Approximately 10% of the sample belongs to the ten largest clones. The sample comprised peripheral blood. Source of these receptors: an elderly man with acute or convalescent COVID-19.

The genes are TRBV5-4 and TRBJ1-6; D unresolved. Germline V gene sequence: CDR1 SGHNT, CDR2 YYREEE (reference sequence). V was shortened by 0 bases and J by 10 bases, with 14 bases between the two germline ends. There are 15 residues in the CDR3. The CDR3 reads CASSLETGAESPLHF. The CDR3 nucleotides read TGTGCCAGCAGCTTGGAAACGGGAGCGGAATCACCCCTCCACTTT.

The genes are TRBV5-5 and TRBJ2-7, with TRBD1 identical over 10 bases. With V trimmed by 6 bases and J by 4 bases, 10 bases remained unmatched. Germline V CDR1 and CDR2: SGHKS, YYEKEE (reference sequence). The CDR3 spans 15 residues. CDR3 bases: TGTGCCAGCACCCTGGGACAGGGGATAGCGTACGAGCAGTACTTC. Encoded protein: CASTLGQGIAYEQYF.

The chain links TRBV27 to TRBJ2-5; TRBD2 matches 10 bases. The germline V gene has CDR1 MNHEY and CDR2 SMNVEV (reference sequence). This CDR3 comprises 15 residues. V trimming: 2 bases; J trimming: 3 bases; junction bases outside the gene matches: 3. The CDR3 loop is CASSLGLAGEETQYF. In DNA, the CDR3 is TGTGCCAGCAGTTTAGGGCTAGCGGGGGAAGAGACCCAGTACTTC.

The chain employs TRBV5-1 and TRBJ1-1; D is uncertain. V dropped 0 bases and J dropped 5 bases, with 14 bases sitting between them. This CDR3 is built from 15 residues. Germline V CDR1 and CDR2: SGHRS, YFSETQ. CDR3 bases: TGCGCCAGCAGCTTGGCCGTGGGAACGGGAACTGAAGCTTTCTTT. This gives the protein CASSLAVGTGTEAFF.

V and J are TRBV3-1 (or the pseudogene TRBV3-2) and TRBJ2-1, with D possibly matching TRBD1 (5 bases). CDR3 length equals 15 residues. CDR1 LGHDT and CDR2 YNNKEL come from the germline V gene (reference sequence). V was trimmed by 5 bases and J by 0 bases, leaving 11 bases between them. DNA for the CDR3: TGTGCCAGCAGCGACGGACAAGTCTCCTACAATGAGCAGTTCTTC. It is translated as CASSDGQVSYNEQFF.

This sequence joins TRBV5-4 and TRBJ2-1; TRBD2 might be the D (5 bases). The CDR3 is 14 amino acids. CDR1 is SGHNT and CDR2 is YYREEE in the germline V gene (reference sequence). Trimming removed 3 bases at V and 5 bases at J, with 12 bases between. The CDR3 protein is CASSSGLPNNEQFF. CDR3 in DNA: TGTGCCAGCAGCTCTGGACTGCCTAACAATGAGCAGTTCTTC.

V and J are TRBV5-1 and TRBJ1-5; D uncertain. Germline CDR1 SGHRS, CDR2 YFSETQ. The CDR3 covers 16 residues. Deletions cut 3 bases from V and 0 bases from J, with 13 bases between. This CDR3 reads CASSSGGRDSNQPQHF. CDR3 DNA: TGCGCCAGCAGCTCCGGAGGACGGGATAGCAATCAGCCCCAGCATTTT.

The sample holds a few counts of this clone. CDR3 residues: CASSLAALGNEKLFF. The CDR3 DNA follows: TGTGCCAGCAGCTTAGCGGCCCTGGGGAATGAAAAACTGTTTTTT. V gene TRBV5-6 combines with J gene TRBJ1-4; no firm D call. The V end was cut by 2 bases, the J end by 5 bases, with 13 bases between. The CDR3 has 15 residues. Germline V lookup: CDR1 SGHDT, CDR2 YYEEEE. The full variable domain, with the rest looked up from reference TRBV5-6 and TRBJ1-4, is DAGVTQSPTHLIKTRGQQVTLRCSPKSGHDTVSWYQQALGQGPQFIFQYYEEEERQRGNFPDRFSGHQFPNYSSELNVNALLLGDSALYLCASSLAALGNEKLFFGSGTQLSVL.

This chain joins TRBV7-2 and TRBJ1-4; D is perhaps TRBD1 (5 bases). The CDR3 sequence is 19 residues long. V gave up 1 base and J gave up 0 bases, with 18 bases separating them. The germline V gene has CDR1 SGHTA and CDR2 FQGNSA. This CDR3 is CASSLEWVIGDSTNEKLFF. The DNA for the CDR3 is TGTGCCAGCAGCTTAGAGTGGGTAATAGGGGACTCAACTAATGAAAAACTGTTTTTT.

The V call is TRBV2, the J call TRBJ2-2; D gene ambiguous. Per the germline V gene, CDR1 is SNHLY and CDR2 is FYNNEI. Trimming pared 2 bases from V and 4 bases from J, leaving 5 bases between. The CDR3 has 13 residues. DNA of the CDR3: TGTGCCAGCAGTGAATCTTTCACCGGGGAGCTGTTTTTT. Translating it yields CASSESFTGELFF. Variable domain in full (rest from reference TRBV2 and TRBJ2-2): EPEVTQTPSHQVTQMGQEVILRCVPISNHLYFYWYRQILGQKVEFLVSFYNNEISEKSEIFDDQFSVERPDGSNFTLKIRSTKLEDSAMYFCASSESFTGELFFGEGSRLTVL.

This chain uses TRBV20-1 with TRBJ2-5; 10 bases are a match to TRBD2. The CDR3 runs 14 residues. The ends lost 3 bases at V and 4 bases at J; junction bases unmatched: 5. CDR1 and CDR2 (germline): DFQATT, SNEGSKA (reference sequence). CDR3 DNA: TGCAGTGCTAGTTTGGTAGCGGGGGGAGAGACCCAGTACTTC. Its translation is CSASLVAGGETQYF.

The V and J genes are TRBV7-2 and TRBJ2-7; possible D gene TRBD1, 6 bases. The CDR3 contains 13 residues. V lost 2 bases, J lost 6 bases, and 11 bases lay in between. Germline CDR1 and CDR2: SGHTA and FQGNSA. Written as DNA, the CDR3 is TGTGCCAGCAGCTTAAATTCCAGGGGCGAGCAGTACTTC. Its protein is CASSLNSRGEQYF. Looking up the rest from reference TRBV7-2 and TRBJ2-7 gives the full variable domain: GAGVSQSPSNKVTEKGKDVELRCDPISGHTALYWYRQSLGQGLEFLIYFQGNSAPDKSGLPSDRFSAERTGGSVSTLTIQRTQQEDSAVYLCASSLNSRGEQYFGPGTRLTVT.

This chain joins TRBV2 and TRBJ1-5; the D gene is possibly TRBD1 (5 bases). V was clipped by 0 bases and J by 1 base, with 7 bases between them. The germline CDR1 and CDR2 sequences are SNHLY and FYNNEI. CDR3 length: 15 amino acids. CDR3 loop: CASSEAWGSNQPQHF. The CDR3 bases are TGTGCCAGCAGTGAAGCGTGGGGCAGCAATCAGCCCCAGCATTTT.

On this clone: Other DNA sequences in this specimen translate into the identical CDR3. The V gene is TRBV5-1, the J gene TRBJ2-5; 9 positions agree with TRBD2. V gave up 4 bases and J gave up 3 bases; unmatched junction bases: 4. This CDR3 spans 14 amino acids. Germline loops: CDR1 SGHRS, CDR2 YFSETQ. The CDR3 sequence: CASSRLAGEETQYF. The CDR3 DNA follows: TGCGCCAGCAGCCGATTAGCGGGAGAAGAGACCCAGTACTTC.

The rearrangement links TRBV11-3 to TRBJ2-7; weak D call: TRBD2 (6 bases). V dropped 3 bases and J dropped 6 bases, with 12 bases sitting between them. The CDR3 is made up of 13 amino acids. Germline values: CDR1 SGHNT, CDR2 YENEEA. The CDR3 here is CASSFGGAAEQYF. The CDR3 DNA is TGTGCCAGCAGCTTTGGAGGGGCGGCCGAGCAGTACTTC.

CDR3 in amino acids: CASSLEATGLGEQFF. CDR3 nucleotide sequence: TGTGCCAGCAGCTTAGAGGCGACAGGCTTAGGTGAGCAGTTCTTC. This chain uses TRBV11-3 with TRBJ2-1; D might be TRBD1 (6 bases). Germline V gives CDR1 SGHNT, CDR2 YENEEA. The V end was cut by 0 bases, the J end by 9 bases, with 15 bases between. The CDR3 extends over 15 amino acids.

This clone showed up just once. This chain joins TRBV7-3 and TRBJ2-7; weak D call: TRBD2 (6 bases). The germline V gene encodes CDR1 SGHTA and CDR2 FQGTGA. Trimming took off 3 bases at V and 4 bases at J, with 10 bases between the two ends. This CDR3 has 13 residues. The CDR3 loop is CASSFIGGYEQYF. Here the CDR3 DNA reads TGTGCCAGCAGCTTCATCGGGGGTTACGAGCAGTACTTC.

The chain has TRBV5-3 and TRBJ1-1; TRBD1 is a possible D gene (6 bases). TRBV5-3 is an ORF, with its function uncertain. V was shortened by 0 bases and J by 6 bases, with 9 bases between the two germline ends. The CDR3 runs 13 residues. The CDR3 DNA reads as TGTGCCAGAAGCTTGGGACAGGATCCTGAAGCTTTCTTT. This sequence encodes CARSLGQDPEAFF.

This sequence joins TRBV13 and TRBJ1-2; TRBD1 agrees at 7 bases. The CDR3 contains 12 residues. Germline CDR1 reads PRHDT; CDR2 reads FYEKMQ (reference sequence). Germline trimming cut 5 bases from V and 6 bases from J; bases unmatched to any gene: 3. CDR3 DNA: TGTGCCAGCAGCGCAGGGACAGATGGCTACACCTTC. Encoded protein: CASSAGTDGYTF.

The CDR3 is CASSYSEAGAEAFF. The CDR3 region has the DNA TGTGCCAGCAGTTACTCGGAGGCGGGGGCTGAAGCTTTCTTT. This chain connects TRBV6-6 to TRBJ1-1, with D maybe TRBD1 (5 bases). The CDR3 is 14 amino acids. Looked up from germline, CDR1 is MNHNY and CDR2 is SVGAGI (reference sequence). The V end was cut by 0 bases, the J end by 6 bases, with 11 bases between.

The CDR3 coding sequence is TGCAGCGTCGCTAAGGGGGTTTTGGAGCCCCAGCATTTT. Translation gives CSVAKGVLEPQHF. The chain joins TRBV29-1 to TRBJ1-5; maybe TRBD1 (6 bases). With 6 bases removed from V and 8 bases from J, the gap between germline ends came to 17 bases. There are 13 residues in the CDR3. Per the germline V gene, CDR1 is SQVTM and CDR2 is ANQGSEA. Drawing the rest from reference TRBV29-1 and TRBJ1-5, the complete variable domain is SAVISQKPSRDICQRGTSLTIQCQVDSQVTMMFWYRQQPGQSLTLIATANQGSEATYESGFVIDKFPISRPNLTFSTLTVSNMSPEDSSIYLCSVAKGVLEPQHFGDGTRLSIL.